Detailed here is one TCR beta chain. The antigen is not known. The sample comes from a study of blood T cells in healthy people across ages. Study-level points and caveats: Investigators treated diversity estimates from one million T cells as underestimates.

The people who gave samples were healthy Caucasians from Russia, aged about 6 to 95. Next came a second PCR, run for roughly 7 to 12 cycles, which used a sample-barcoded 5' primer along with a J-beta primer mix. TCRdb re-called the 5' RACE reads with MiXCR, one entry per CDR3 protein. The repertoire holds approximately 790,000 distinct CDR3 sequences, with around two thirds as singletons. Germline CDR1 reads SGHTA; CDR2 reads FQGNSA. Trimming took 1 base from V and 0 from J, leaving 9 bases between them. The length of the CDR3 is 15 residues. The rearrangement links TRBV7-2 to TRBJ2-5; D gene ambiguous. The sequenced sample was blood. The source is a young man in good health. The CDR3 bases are TGTGCCAGCAGCTTAGTCGGAAACAACCAAGAGACCCAGTACTTC. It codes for CASSLVGNNQETQYF. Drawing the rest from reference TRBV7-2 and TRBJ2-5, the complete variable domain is GAGVSQSPSNKVTEKGKDVELRCDPISGHTALYWYRQSLGQGLEFLIYFQGNSAPDKSGLPSDRFSAERTGGSVSTLTIQRTQQEDSAVYLCASSLVGNNQETQYFGPGTRLLVL.